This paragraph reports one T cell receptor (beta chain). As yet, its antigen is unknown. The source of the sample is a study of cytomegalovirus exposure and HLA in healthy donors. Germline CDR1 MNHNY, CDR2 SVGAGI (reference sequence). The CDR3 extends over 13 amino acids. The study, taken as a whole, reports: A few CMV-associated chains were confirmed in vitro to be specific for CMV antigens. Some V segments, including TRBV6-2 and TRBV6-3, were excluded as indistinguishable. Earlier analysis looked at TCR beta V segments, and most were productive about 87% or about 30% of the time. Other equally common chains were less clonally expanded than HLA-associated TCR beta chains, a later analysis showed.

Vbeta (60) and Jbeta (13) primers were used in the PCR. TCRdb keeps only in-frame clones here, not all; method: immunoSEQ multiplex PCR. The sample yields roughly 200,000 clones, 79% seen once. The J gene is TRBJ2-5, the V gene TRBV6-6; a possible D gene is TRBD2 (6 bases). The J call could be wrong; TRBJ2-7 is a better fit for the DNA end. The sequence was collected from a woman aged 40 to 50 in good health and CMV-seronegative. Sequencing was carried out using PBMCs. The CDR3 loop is CASSDPRGYEQYF. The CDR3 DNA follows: TGTGCCAGCAGCGACCCTCGGGGGTACGAGCAGTACTTC.